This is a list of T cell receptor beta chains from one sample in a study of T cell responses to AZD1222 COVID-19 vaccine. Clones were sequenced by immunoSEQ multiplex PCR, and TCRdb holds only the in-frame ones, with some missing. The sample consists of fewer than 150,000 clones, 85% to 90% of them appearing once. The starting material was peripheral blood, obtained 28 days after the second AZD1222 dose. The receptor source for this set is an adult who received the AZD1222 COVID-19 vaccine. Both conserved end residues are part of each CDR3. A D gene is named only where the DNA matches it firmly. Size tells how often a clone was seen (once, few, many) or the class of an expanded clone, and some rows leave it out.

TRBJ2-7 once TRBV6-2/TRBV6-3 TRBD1 TGTGCCAGCAGTCAGACAGGGGGAGGAGGCTACGAGCAGTACTTC CASSQTGGGGYEQYF
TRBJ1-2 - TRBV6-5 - TGTGCCAGCAGACAGGGAAGGTATGGCTACACCTTC CASRQGRYGYTF
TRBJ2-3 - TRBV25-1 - TGTGCCAGCAGTCTGGGGGGCGGCACAGATACGCAGTATTTT CASSLGGGTDTQYF
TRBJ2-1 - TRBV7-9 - TGTGCCAGCAGCTTACCTTCCGCGTTATCCAATGAGCAGTTCTTC CASSLPSALSNEQFF
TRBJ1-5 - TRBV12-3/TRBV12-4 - TGTGCCAGCAGCCGGGACACAGATCAGCCCCAGCATTTT CASSRDTDQPQHF
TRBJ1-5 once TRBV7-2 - TGTGCCAGCAGCCAACAGCTGGGGCCCCAGCATTTT CASSQQLGPQHF
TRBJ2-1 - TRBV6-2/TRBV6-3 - TGTGCCAGCAGTTACGTGGCGACAGGCGGTGAGCAGTTCTTC CASSYVATGGEQFF
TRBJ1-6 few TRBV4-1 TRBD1 TGCGCCAGCAGCGGGGGGACAGTCCCCCCCCTCCACTTT CASSGGTVPPLHF
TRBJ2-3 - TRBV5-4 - TGTGCCAGCAGCTTCCCGGGACTTACTGGTACAGATACGCAGTATTTT CASSFPGLTGTDTQYF
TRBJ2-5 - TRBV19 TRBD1 TGTGCCAGTACCCCAGACAGGGTCGGGGAGACCCAGTACTTC CASTPDRVGETQYF
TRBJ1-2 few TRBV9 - TGTGCCAGCAGCCCCGGGGGCCACGAGCCGGGTCCGTATGGCTACACCTTC CASSPGGHEPGPYGYTF
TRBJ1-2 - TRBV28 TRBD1 TGTGCCAGCAGGTTACAGGGGGGTAAGAACTATGGCTACACCTTC CASRLQGGKNYGYTF
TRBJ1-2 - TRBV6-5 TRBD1 TGTGCCAGCAGTTACTCAGAGGGGGCTAGCTATGGCTACACCTTC CASSYSEGASYGYTF